These T cell receptor beta chains were read from a single sample in a study of read filtering for tumor transcriptome and immune sequencing. Each CDR3 protein gets one entry after TCRdb re-called the reads with MiXCR. The repertoire holds tens of thousands of distinct CDR3 sequences, with under 20% as singletons. The sample consisted of a population of CD138-negative cells sorted from bone marrow. These receptor sequences come from a donor older than 35 with multiple myeloma. Both conserved end residues are part of each CDR3. A D gene is named only where the DNA matches it firmly. Some rows have no size entry. The others give once, few or many, or a class for an expanded clone.

TGTGCCAGCAGTTTAGCGTTAGCCAAAAACATTCAGTACTTC | CASSLALAKNIQYF | - | - | TRBJ2-4 | TRBV12-3/TRBV12-4
TGTGCCAGCAGTTACGGGGGACAGGGGAGGCGCGAGCAGTACTTC | CASSYGGQGRREQYF | many | TRBD1 | TRBJ2-7 | TRBV6-2/TRBV6-3
TGTGCCAGTAGTAGGGACTACCACACAGATACGCAGTATTTC | CASSRDYHTDTQYF | - | TRBD2 | TRBJ2-3 | TRBV19
TGTGCCAGTAGAAAACAGGGAGAGGACACTGAAGCTTTCTTT | CASRKQGEDTEAFF | many | - | TRBJ1-1 | TRBV19
TGCGCCAGCAGCCAGGGGGTCCCGGGAAGTCGATTCTTC | CASSQGVPGSRFF | medium-sized | - | TRBJ2-1 | TRBV4-1
TGCTGCGCCGGGCAGGGGACCGGGGAGCTGTTTTTT | CCAGQGTGELFF | - | - | TRBJ2-2 | TRBV29-1
TGTGCCACCAGAACTAGCCTATACAACTACACCGGGGAGCTGTTTTTT | CATRTSLYNYTGELFF | many | - | TRBJ2-2 | TRBV10-3
TGTGCCAGCACCAGAGGGGGGGCCATGAACACTGAAGCTTTCTTT | CASTRGGAMNTEAFF | many | - | TRBJ1-1 | TRBV9
TGTGCCAGCAGCTTTGGACAGAACATGAACACTGAAGCTTTCTTT | CASSFGQNMNTEAFF | - | - | TRBJ1-1 | TRBV5-6
TGTGCCTGGAGTGTCTCGTCTACACCCCAGCTTTTT | CAWSVSSTPQLF | - | - | TRBJ1-5 | TRBV30
TGTGCCAGCAGTTTCGGAACCGGGACAGGGGGCGCATCCGGGGAGCTGTTTTTT | CASSFGTGTGGASGELFF | many | TRBD1 | TRBJ2-2 | TRBV28
TGTGCCATCGGACAGGACCGCTCCTACAATGAGCAGTTCTTC | CAIGQDRSYNEQFF | many | TRBD1 | TRBJ2-1 | TRBV10-3
TGTGCCAGCAGCTCGCGGATACGGGTGGCTGAAGCTTTCTTT | CASSSRIRVAEAFF | many | - | TRBJ1-1 | TRBV11-2
TGCAGCGTTGAAGGGGGGCCAGGCTCCTACAATGAGCAGTTCTTC | CSVEGGPGSYNEQFF | many | - | TRBJ2-1 | TRBV29-1
TGCGCCAGCAGCCAAGAAGAAGAGACCCAGTACTTC | CASSQEEETQYF | many | - | TRBJ2-5 | TRBV4-1
TGTGCCAGCAGTTTAGAGCGCGGGGTCAGGGGGTTAGAGACCCAGTACTTC | CASSLERGVRGLETQYF | many | - | TRBJ2-5 | TRBV28
TGCGGTGCTCAAAAGGATGCCGAGCAGTACTTC | CGAQKDAEQYF | few | - | TRBJ2-7 | TRBV20-1
TGTGCCAGCAGCCCAAAAGCGGGTATACCCTACGAGCAGTACTTC | CASSPKAGIPYEQYF | - | - | TRBJ2-7 | TRBV7-2
TGCAGTGCTAGAGATGAGTCCCAGCGGAGGGGGGCCTACAATGAGCAGTTCTTC | CSARDESQRRGAYNEQFF | many | - | TRBJ2-1 | TRBV20-1
TGTGCCAGCTCACCATATACAGGGAGCTCCTACAATGAGCAGTTCTTC | CASSPYTGSSYNEQFF | few | - | TRBJ2-1 | TRBV18
TGCAGTGCTAGGAGCAGGAGCTCTGGGGCCAACGTCCTGACTTTC | CSARSRSSGANVLTF | many | - | TRBJ2-6 | TRBV20-1
TGTGCCAGCAGTCCTGGACTAGCGGAGAGCACAGATACGCAGTATTTT | CASSPGLAESTDTQYF | many | TRBD2 | TRBJ2-3 | TRBV27
TGTGCCAGCAGACGACTAGCGGGTAGAAACAATGAGCAGTTCTTC | CASRRLAGRNNEQFF | many | TRBD2 | TRBJ2-1 | TRBV3-1
TGTGCCTGCAGCTTATCAGGGGAGACCCAGTACTTC | CACSLSGETQYF | - | - | TRBJ2-5 | TRBV7-3
TGTGCCAGTAGTATAGGGACGCAACCCTACAATGAGCAGTTCTTC | CASSIGTQPYNEQFF | many | - | TRBJ2-1 | TRBV19
TGTGCCAGTAGCCTGAGTAGCACAGATACGCGGTATTTT | CASSLSSTDTRYF | many | - | TRBJ2-3 | TRBV19